One sample yielded the 4 T cell receptor beta chains listed below, sequenced in a study of shared T cell receptors in the human thymus. The table came from immunoSEQ multiplex PCR; TCRdb's copy has only in-frame clones and leaves some out. The profile shows some 660,000 clones, about 90% of them singletons. The same sample was also used in a study of human thymus T cells.

Sequencing used thymocytes. These receptors were collected from a boy under two years old with a congenital heart defect.

This chain links TRBV5-4 with TRBJ2-7, with D possibly being TRBD2 (6 bases). Trimming shortened V by 1 base and J by 1 base, and 27 bases separated the two germline ends. The CDR3 runs 20 residues. Germline lookup yields CDR1 SGHNT and CDR2 YYREEE (reference sequence). Here the CDR3 DNA reads TGTGCCAGCAGCTTGAGGACCGGGAGTCTCAATTTTCACCTTTCCTACGAGCAGTACTTC. This gives the protein CASSLRTGSLNFHLSYEQYF.

In nucleotides, the CDR3 is TGCGCCAGCAGCCAGGGGACAGGGGATAATTCACCCCTCCACTTT. The encoded protein is CASSQGTGDNSPLHF. The V call is TRBV4-3, the J call TRBJ1-6; 10 bases line up with TRBD1. CDR1 and CDR2 (germline): LGHNA, YSLEER. The V segment lost 3 bases and the J segment 5 bases; nucleotides outside the gene matches: 1. This CDR3 is built from 15 residues.

The chain joins TRBV19 to TRBJ2-7; perhaps TRBD1 as D (6 bases). Trimming left V 6 bases short and J 3 bases short, with 18 bases between. The CDR3 sequence is 15 residues long. Germline V gene lookup returns CDR1 LNHDA and CDR2 SQIVND (reference sequence). This CDR3 reads CASSTGKTLNYEQYF. For the CDR3, the DNA is TGTGCCAGTAGCACAGGGAAAACTTTAAACTACGAGCAGTACTTC.

The V call is TRBV28, the J call TRBJ1-5; 8 bases fit TRBD1. Germline V gene sequence: CDR1 MDHEN, CDR2 SYDVKM. Unmatched junction bases numbered 11, after V lost 6 bases and J lost 4 bases. CDR3 length equals 16 residues. The CDR3, as DNA: TGTGCCAGCAGCCCTCGGGACAGGAATTTTAATCAGCCCCAGCATTTT. It yields the protein CASSPRDRNFNQPQHF.